This passage covers 9 T cell receptor beta chains from one sample sequenced in a study of T cell responses to AZD1222 COVID-19 vaccine. Sequencing was performed with immunoSEQ multiplex PCR; in TCRdb, only in-frame clones are kept and a portion is missing. The sample carries fewer than 90,000 clones, around 90% recorded once. The source material was peripheral blood, sampled 28 days after the second AZD1222 dose. These TCRs come from an adult who received the AZD1222 COVID-19 vaccine.

The V and J genes are TRBV14 and TRBJ1-4; 8 bases agree with TRBD1. After removal of 0 bases from V and 5 bases from J, the junction contained 14 bases not matched to a gene. The germline V gene encodes CDR1 SGHDN and CDR2 FVKESK. This CDR3 contains 19 residues. The CDR3, as DNA: TGTGCCAGCAGCCAAGATTGGTTGGCAGGGGGCGGCCCCAATGAAAAACTGTTTTTT. This encodes CASSQDWLAGGGPNEKLFF.

This clone has a handful of counts. V usage is TRBV19 and J usage is TRBJ1-2, with a possible D match to TRBD1 (5 bases). This CDR3 is 15 amino acids long. Trimming stripped 5 bases from V and 3 bases from J, with 16 bases between. Per the germline V gene, CDR1 is LNHDA and CDR2 is SQIVND (reference sequence). The CDR3 DNA reads TGTGCCAGTAGTCGTCGGGGGGGGTCGGACTATGGCTACACCTTC. It translates to CASSRRGGSDYGYTF.

This rearrangement joins TRBV10-3 to TRBJ2-7, with a weak D call TRBD1 (6 bases). V was trimmed by 6 bases and J by 5 bases, leaving 14 bases between them. The CDR3 length is 13 residues. The V gene's germline CDR1 is ENHRY and CDR2 SYGVKD. The CDR3 protein is CAIRAPQGNEQYF. CDR3 coding DNA: TGTGCCATCAGAGCGCCACAGGGTAACGAGCAGTACTTC.

J is TRBJ1-2 and V is TRBV27; no reliable D call. Between the trimmed V and J ends, which lost 3 bases and 0 bases, there was a span of 8 bases. Germline V gene data show CDR1 as MNHEY and CDR2 as SMNVEV (reference sequence). This CDR3 spans 14 amino acids. CDR3 coding DNA: TGTGCCAGCAGTTTGTCCTTTCCTAACTATGGCTACACCTTC. Its translation is CASSLSFPNYGYTF.

V gene TRBV29-1 combines with J gene TRBJ2-1; D is unresolved. The CDR3 spans 12 residues. Between the trimmed V and J ends, which lost 4 bases and 2 bases, there was a span of 6 bases. Germline-derived CDR1 and CDR2 are SQVTM and ANQGSEA. CDR3 loop: CSVAPAYNEQFF. CDR3 bases: TGCAGCGTTGCACCAGCCTACAATGAGCAGTTCTTC.

The chain is built from TRBV2 and TRBJ1-1; D might be TRBD1 (6 bases). The CDR3 covers 13 residues. Germline CDR1 SNHLY, CDR2 FYNNEI. V lost 4 bases, J lost 4 bases, and 10 bases lay in between. The DNA for the CDR3 is TGTGCCAGCAGTGCTACAGGGAGCACTGAAGCTTTCTTT. Its translation: CASSATGSTEAFF.

The genes are TRBV6-1 and TRBJ1-1; 7 bases match TRBD1. In germline, CDR1 is MNHNS, CDR2 SASEGT. CDR3 length: 16 amino acids. With V trimmed by 0 bases and J by 3 bases, 7 bases remained unmatched. In DNA form, the CDR3 reads TGTGCCAGCAGTGAAGCCTGGACAGGTAAGGACACTGAAGCTTTCTTT. Translated, it gives CASSEAWTGKDTEAFF.

The gene calls are TRBV3-1 (or the pseudogene TRBV3-2) and TRBJ2-1, with D possibly being TRBD1 (7 bases). CDR3 length: 13 amino acids. V lost 4 bases and J lost 8, with 12 bases in between. CDR1 LGHDT and CDR2 YNNKEL come from the germline V gene (reference sequence). The chain's CDR3 is CASSLGQRDEQFF. The DNA of the CDR3 is TGTGCCAGCAGCCTGGGACAGCGGGATGAGCAGTTCTTC.

The chain combines TRBV18 with TRBJ2-1; perhaps TRBD1 as D (6 bases). The CDR3 length is 17 residues. The V end was cut by 1 base, the J end by 3 bases, with 16 bases between. Germline loops: CDR1 KGHSH, CDR2 LQKENI. CDR3 amino acids: CASSPLLDGGGYNEQFF. The DNA for the CDR3 is TGTGCCAGCTCACCACTACTGGATGGGGGCGGCTACAATGAGCAGTTCTTC.